What follows describes a single T cell receptor beta chain. Its target is unknown. TCRdb used MiXCR to reprocess the RT-PCR reads, holding one entry per CDR3 protein. The table has about 300,000 distinct CDR3 sequences, around 20% seen once. The data were obtained in a study of response to subunit inactivated influenza vaccine. General study results and limits: Authors suggested that a seasonal influenza vaccination recruits few new T cells each time.

Sequences were derived from PBMCs from blood, sampled 21 months after vaccination. The sequence came from a man between 45 and 75 years old who received an inactivated influenza vaccine.

CDR3 residues: CARRQGGSEQYF. The CDR3 DNA follows: TGTGCCAGACGACAGGGGGGATCCGAGCAGTACTTC. The chain is built from TRBV2 and TRBJ2-7; TRBD1 agrees at 9 bases. V dropped 9 bases and J dropped 6; count of bases not matched to a gene: 6. CDR3 length equals 12 residues. The germline V gene has CDR1 SNHLY and CDR2 FYNNEI.